A single count supports the clone carrying this TCR beta chain. TCRdb keeps only in-frame clones here, not all; method: immunoSEQ multiplex PCR. The repertoire holds 60,000 to 75,000 clones, with around 90% as singletons. The sample comes from a study of OX40 agonist ivuxolimab in advanced cancers. Study overall: The diagnoses of dose-escalation patients were hepatocellular carcinoma, melanoma, renal cell or head and neck cancer.

The germline gives CDR1 SGHDN, CDR2 FVKESK. The V gene lost 4 bases and the J gene lost 3 bases, with 9 bases spanning the gap. CDR3 length equals 13 residues. This rearrangement joins TRBV14 to TRBJ2-5; weak D call: TRBD2 (5 bases). The clonotype comes from an adult with an advanced solid tumor such as melanoma, head and neck, liver or kidney cancer. The sequenced sample was CD4+ or CD8+ T cells sorted from blood, obtained in a trial of the OX40 agonist ivuxolimab. The CDR3 region has the DNA TGTGCCAGCAGCCTAAGCGGTGAAGAGACCCAGTACTTC. It encodes CASSLSGEETQYF.